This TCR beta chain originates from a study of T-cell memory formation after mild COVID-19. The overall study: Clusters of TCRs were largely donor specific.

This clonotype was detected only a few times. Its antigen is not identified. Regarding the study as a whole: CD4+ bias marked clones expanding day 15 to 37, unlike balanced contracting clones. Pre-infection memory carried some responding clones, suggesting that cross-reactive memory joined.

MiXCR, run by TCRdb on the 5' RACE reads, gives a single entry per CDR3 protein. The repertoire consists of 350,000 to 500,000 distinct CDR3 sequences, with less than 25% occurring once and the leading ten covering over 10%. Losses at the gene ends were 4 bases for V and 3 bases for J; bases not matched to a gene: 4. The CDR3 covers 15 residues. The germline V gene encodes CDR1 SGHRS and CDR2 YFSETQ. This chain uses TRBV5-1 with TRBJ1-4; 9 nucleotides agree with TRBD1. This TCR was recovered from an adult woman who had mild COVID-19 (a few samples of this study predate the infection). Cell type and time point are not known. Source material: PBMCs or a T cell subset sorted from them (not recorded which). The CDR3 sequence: CASSPQGASNEKLFF. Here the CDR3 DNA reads TGCGCCAGCAGCCCACAGGGGGCGTCTAATGAAAAACTGTTTTTT.